Below, 21 T cell receptor beta chains from the same sample are listed, as sequenced in a study of blood T cells in healthy people across ages. For the second PCR, which ran for roughly 6 to 12 cycles, a sample-barcoded 5' primer and a J-beta primer mix were used. MiXCR, run by TCRdb on the 5' RACE reads, gives a single entry per CDR3 protein. The data show over 500,000 distinct CDR3 sequences, roughly a quarter seen once. These data were also filed under a second study, of T cells of mothers and their children.

Sequencing used blood. The receptor source for this set is a boy aged 2 to 10 in good health.

The rearrangement uses TRBV20-1 and TRBJ1-2, with TRBD1 as a possible D gene (5 bases). Germline assignment: CDR1 DFQATT and CDR2 SNEGSKA (reference sequence). Trimming cost V 2 bases and J 0 bases, with 19 bases left between them. This CDR3 contains 17 residues. The CDR3 region is CSARYSAGYLANYGYTF. The CDR3 coding sequence is TGCAGTGCTAGATATTCGGCAGGGTATTTAGCTAACTATGGCTACACCTTC.

The chain recombines TRBV6-1 with TRBJ1-4; 9 nucleotides line up with TRBD1. This CDR3 contains 17 residues. The germline gives CDR1 MNHNS, CDR2 SASEGT. The V gene end was trimmed by 6 bases and the J gene end by 0 bases; junction bases not matched to a gene: 8. The DNA for the CDR3 is TGTGCCAGCAGGGGGACAGGGTCCCTTGCAACTAATGAAAAACTGTTTTTT. It is translated as CASRGTGSLATNEKLFF.

The V gene is TRBV7-3, the J gene TRBJ2-5; 13 bases match TRBD2. The end of the DNA fits TRBJ2-1 better, so the J call may be wrong. Germline V gene lookup returns CDR1 SGHTA and CDR2 FQGTGA. The CDR3 runs to 16 residues. The CDR3 nucleotides read TGTGCCAGCAGCGCCCTACTAGCGGGGGGGTTAAATGAGCAGTTCTTC. The encoded protein is CASSALLAGGLNEQFF.

The CDR3 here is CASSDSGYGYTF. The CDR3 nucleotides read TGTGCCAGCAGTGACTCCGGTTATGGCTACACCTTC. V gene TRBV6-4 combines with J gene TRBJ1-2; D gene uncertain. Trimming left V 0 bases short and J 5 bases short, with 4 bases between. The CDR3 totals 12 residues. Looked up from germline, CDR1 is MRHNA and CDR2 is SNTAGT.

In this sample, this clonotype turned up a few times. This chain uses TRBV9 with TRBJ1-2; 8 nucleotides line up with TRBD1. The V gene end was trimmed by 0 bases and the J gene end by 6 bases; junction bases not matched to a gene: 7. Germline-derived CDR1 and CDR2 are SGDLS and YYNGEE. This CDR3 has 15 amino acids. DNA of the CDR3: TGTGCCAGCAGCGTAGATCACGGACAGGGTCATGGCTACACCTTC. Translating gives CASSVDHGQGHGYTF. The full variable domain, rest sourced from reference TRBV9 and TRBJ1-2, is DSGVTQTPKHLITATGQRVTLRCSPRSGDLSVYWYQQSLDQGLQFLIQYYNGEERAKGNILERFSAQQFPDLHSELNLSSLELGDSALYFCASSVDHGQGHGYTFGSGTRLTVV.

This clonotype was seen more than once but under ten times. The chain combines TRBV7-2 with TRBJ2-5; 7 bases are shared with TRBD1. V lost 3 bases and J lost 3; bases outside the gene matches: 4. The CDR3 covers 14 residues. Germline-derived CDR1 and CDR2 are SGHTA and FQGNSA. The CDR3 coding sequence is TGTGCCAGCAGCTTGACCGGGACAGAAGAGACCCAGTACTTC. As protein: CASSLTGTEETQYF. Full variable domain (rest looked up from reference TRBV7-2 and TRBJ2-5): GAGVSQSPSNKVTEKGKDVELRCDPISGHTALYWYRQSLGQGLEFLIYFQGNSAPDKSGLPSDRFSAERTGGSVSTLTIQRTQQEDSAVYLCASSLTGTEETQYFGPGTRLLVL.

This clonotype has a handful of counts. The rearrangement joins TRBV10-3 to TRBJ2-2; 9 bases map to TRBD1. This CDR3 has 15 residues. The V segment lost 6 bases and the J segment 8 bases; nucleotides outside the gene matches: 10. Germline V CDR1 and CDR2: ENHRY, SYGVKD. The CDR3 here is CAIRPGTGSFGELFF. The CDR3 nucleotides are TGTGCCATCAGGCCCGGGACAGGGAGCTTTGGGGAGCTGTTTTTT.

This chain uses TRBV10-3 with TRBJ2-2; D perhaps matches TRBD1 (5 bases). The CDR3 totals 15 residues. Germline CDR1 is ENHRY and CDR2 is SYGVKD. The germline V and J ends were trimmed by 0 bases and 3 bases, with 8 bases remaining between them. The CDR3 bases are TGTGCCATCAGTGAGTCAAGGGGCTACACCGGGGAGCTGTTTTTT. Encoded protein: CAISESRGYTGELFF.

This clonotype was seen at least ten times. The chain links TRBV6-1 to TRBJ2-5, with D perhaps matching TRBD2 (6 bases). CDR1 MNHNS and CDR2 SASEGT come from the germline V gene. This CDR3 contains 14 residues. Between the trimmed V and J ends, which lost 7 bases and 1 base, there was a span of 13 bases. In DNA, the CDR3 is TGTGCCAGCACCTACACCGGGGGCCAAGAGACCCAGTACTTC. Its protein product is CASTYTGGQETQYF.

This clonotype was found a few times. The chain couples TRBV7-9 to TRBJ1-2; D is unresolved. The length of the CDR3 is 14 residues. The V gene's germline CDR1 is SEHNR and CDR2 FQNEAQ (reference sequence). With 1 base removed from V and 1 base from J, the gap between germline ends came to 7 bases. The CDR3 DNA reads TGTGCCAGCAGCTTAGACAGCGATAACTATGGCTACACCTTC. Amino acids: CASSLDSDNYGYTF.

This clonotype was detected a few times. V is TRBV13 and J is TRBJ2-2; 7 bases fit TRBD1. The trim removed 5 bases at V and 6 bases at J, leaving 9 bases unmatched. This CDR3 has 15 amino acids. The germline V gene encodes CDR1 PRHDT and CDR2 FYEKMQ (reference sequence). CDR3: CASSPSPDRAGELFF. The DNA for the CDR3 is TGTGCCAGCAGCCCGAGCCCAGACAGGGCCGGGGAGCTGTTTTTT.

The chain uses TRBV5-1 and TRBJ1-6; D unresolved. CDR3 size: 16 residues. Germline V gene lookup returns CDR1 SGHRS and CDR2 YFSETQ. V gave up 4 bases and J gave up 7 bases, with 18 bases separating them. Written as DNA, the CDR3 is TGCGCCAGCAGCCCCCGAGACACCCCGCGGAATTCACCCCTCCACTTT. Translation: CASSPRDTPRNSPLHF.

In this sample, this clonotype turned up a few times. The rearrangement links TRBV5-1 to TRBJ2-6; no firm D call. This CDR3 has 18 residues. The ends were cut back, 5 bases at V and 0 bases at J, with 18 bases in the middle. Per germline, CDR1 SGHRS and CDR2 YFSETQ. CDR3 loop: CASRDGRVIVSGANVLTF. The DNA of the CDR3 is TGCGCCAGCAGGGATGGACGGGTGATAGTCTCTGGGGCCAACGTCCTGACTTTC.

The sample holds a few counts of this clonotype. The V gene is TRBV27, the J gene TRBJ2-7; tentative D call: TRBD2 (5 bases). Between the trimmed V and J ends, which lost 2 bases and 2 bases, there was a span of 10 bases. The length of the CDR3 is 14 residues. In germline, CDR1 is MNHEY, CDR2 SMNVEV (reference sequence). CDR3 coding DNA: TGTGCCAGCAGTTTAAAAGGGAGTCCCTACGAGCAGTACTTC. It codes for CASSLKGSPYEQYF.

V gene TRBV5-1 combines with J gene TRBJ2-5; 9 bases match TRBD2. The V and J ends lost 4 bases and 3 bases, in that order; junction bases with no gene match: 7. The CDR3 is made up of 15 amino acids. CDR1 and CDR2 (germline): SGHRS, YFSETQ. This CDR3 reads CASSPLAGAEETQYF. The CDR3 DNA reads TGCGCCAGCAGCCCTTTAGCGGGGGCCGAAGAGACCCAGTACTTC.

This clonotype has more than one count but fewer than ten. This rearrangement joins TRBV20-1 to TRBJ2-5, with TRBD1 identical over 7 bases. The J call may be wrong; the DNA end is better matched by TRBJ2-1. Per germline, CDR1 DFQATT and CDR2 SNEGSKA (reference sequence). This CDR3 contains 14 residues. CDR3 residues: CSVIPGQKNNEQFF. In DNA, the CDR3 is TGCAGTGTTATCCCGGGACAGAAGAACAATGAGCAGTTCTTC.

The chain carries TRBV12-3 or TRBV12-4 and TRBJ2-5; D perhaps matches TRBD2 (5 bases). The CDR3 runs to 12 residues. V was clipped by 8 bases and J by 5 bases, with 12 bases between them. The CDR3 DNA follows: TGTGCCAGCGGAGGATATCGGGAGACCCAGTACTTC. Amino acids: CASGGYRETQYF.

This clonotype was observed a handful of times. The chain recombines TRBV5-1 with TRBJ1-4; 12 nucleotides match TRBD1. There are 15 residues in the CDR3. Germline V CDR1 and CDR2: SGHRS, YFSETQ. Germline trimming cut 4 bases from V and 8 bases from J; bases unmatched to any gene: 6. The chain's CDR3 is CASSTAGTGGEKLFF. The CDR3 nucleotides are TGCGCCAGCAGCACCGCCGGGACAGGGGGCGAAAAACTGTTTTTT.

J is TRBJ1-2 and V is TRBV9; D gene uncertain. The CDR3 extends over 15 amino acids. Trimming pared 2 bases from V and 3 bases from J, leaving 14 bases between. In germline, CDR1 is SGDLS, CDR2 YYNGEE. CDR3 sequence reads: CASSVSDGADYGYTF. For the CDR3, the DNA is TGTGCCAGCAGCGTCTCGGACGGAGCTGACTATGGCTACACCTTC.

V is TRBV5-4 and J is TRBJ1-2; D may be TRBD1 (6 bases). Between the trimmed V and J ends, which lost 3 bases and 10 bases, there was a span of 22 bases. This CDR3 is 15 amino acids long. The germline V gene has CDR1 SGHNT and CDR2 YYREEE (reference sequence). As DNA, the CDR3 is TGTGCCAGCAGCTCGGCATCCGGGACACCGGAGGCCTACACCTTC. Translation: CASSSASGTPEAYTF.

This clonotype was observed a handful of times. The chain is built from TRBV12-3 or TRBV12-4 and TRBJ2-3; D is ambiguous. CDR3 size: 12 residues. V was shortened by 5 bases and J by 5 bases, with 8 bases between the two germline ends. As DNA, the CDR3 is TGTGCCAGCAGTCCCCGGGTAGATACGCAGTATTTT. Its protein product is CASSPRVDTQYF.